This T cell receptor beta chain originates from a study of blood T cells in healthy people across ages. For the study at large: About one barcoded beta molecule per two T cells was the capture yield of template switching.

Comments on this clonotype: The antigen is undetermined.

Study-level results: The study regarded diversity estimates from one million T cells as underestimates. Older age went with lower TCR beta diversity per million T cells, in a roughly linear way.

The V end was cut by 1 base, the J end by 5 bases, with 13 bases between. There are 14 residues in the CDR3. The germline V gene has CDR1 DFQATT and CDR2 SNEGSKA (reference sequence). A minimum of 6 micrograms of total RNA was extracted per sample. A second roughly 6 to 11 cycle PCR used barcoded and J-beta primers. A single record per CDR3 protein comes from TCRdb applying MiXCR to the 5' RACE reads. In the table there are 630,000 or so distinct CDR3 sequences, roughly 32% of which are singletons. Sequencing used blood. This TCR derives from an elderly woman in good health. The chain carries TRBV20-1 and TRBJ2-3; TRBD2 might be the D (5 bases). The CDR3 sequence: CSARAFRAGDTQYF. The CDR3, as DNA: TGCAGTGCTAGAGCCTTCCGGGCGGGAGATACGCAGTATTTT.